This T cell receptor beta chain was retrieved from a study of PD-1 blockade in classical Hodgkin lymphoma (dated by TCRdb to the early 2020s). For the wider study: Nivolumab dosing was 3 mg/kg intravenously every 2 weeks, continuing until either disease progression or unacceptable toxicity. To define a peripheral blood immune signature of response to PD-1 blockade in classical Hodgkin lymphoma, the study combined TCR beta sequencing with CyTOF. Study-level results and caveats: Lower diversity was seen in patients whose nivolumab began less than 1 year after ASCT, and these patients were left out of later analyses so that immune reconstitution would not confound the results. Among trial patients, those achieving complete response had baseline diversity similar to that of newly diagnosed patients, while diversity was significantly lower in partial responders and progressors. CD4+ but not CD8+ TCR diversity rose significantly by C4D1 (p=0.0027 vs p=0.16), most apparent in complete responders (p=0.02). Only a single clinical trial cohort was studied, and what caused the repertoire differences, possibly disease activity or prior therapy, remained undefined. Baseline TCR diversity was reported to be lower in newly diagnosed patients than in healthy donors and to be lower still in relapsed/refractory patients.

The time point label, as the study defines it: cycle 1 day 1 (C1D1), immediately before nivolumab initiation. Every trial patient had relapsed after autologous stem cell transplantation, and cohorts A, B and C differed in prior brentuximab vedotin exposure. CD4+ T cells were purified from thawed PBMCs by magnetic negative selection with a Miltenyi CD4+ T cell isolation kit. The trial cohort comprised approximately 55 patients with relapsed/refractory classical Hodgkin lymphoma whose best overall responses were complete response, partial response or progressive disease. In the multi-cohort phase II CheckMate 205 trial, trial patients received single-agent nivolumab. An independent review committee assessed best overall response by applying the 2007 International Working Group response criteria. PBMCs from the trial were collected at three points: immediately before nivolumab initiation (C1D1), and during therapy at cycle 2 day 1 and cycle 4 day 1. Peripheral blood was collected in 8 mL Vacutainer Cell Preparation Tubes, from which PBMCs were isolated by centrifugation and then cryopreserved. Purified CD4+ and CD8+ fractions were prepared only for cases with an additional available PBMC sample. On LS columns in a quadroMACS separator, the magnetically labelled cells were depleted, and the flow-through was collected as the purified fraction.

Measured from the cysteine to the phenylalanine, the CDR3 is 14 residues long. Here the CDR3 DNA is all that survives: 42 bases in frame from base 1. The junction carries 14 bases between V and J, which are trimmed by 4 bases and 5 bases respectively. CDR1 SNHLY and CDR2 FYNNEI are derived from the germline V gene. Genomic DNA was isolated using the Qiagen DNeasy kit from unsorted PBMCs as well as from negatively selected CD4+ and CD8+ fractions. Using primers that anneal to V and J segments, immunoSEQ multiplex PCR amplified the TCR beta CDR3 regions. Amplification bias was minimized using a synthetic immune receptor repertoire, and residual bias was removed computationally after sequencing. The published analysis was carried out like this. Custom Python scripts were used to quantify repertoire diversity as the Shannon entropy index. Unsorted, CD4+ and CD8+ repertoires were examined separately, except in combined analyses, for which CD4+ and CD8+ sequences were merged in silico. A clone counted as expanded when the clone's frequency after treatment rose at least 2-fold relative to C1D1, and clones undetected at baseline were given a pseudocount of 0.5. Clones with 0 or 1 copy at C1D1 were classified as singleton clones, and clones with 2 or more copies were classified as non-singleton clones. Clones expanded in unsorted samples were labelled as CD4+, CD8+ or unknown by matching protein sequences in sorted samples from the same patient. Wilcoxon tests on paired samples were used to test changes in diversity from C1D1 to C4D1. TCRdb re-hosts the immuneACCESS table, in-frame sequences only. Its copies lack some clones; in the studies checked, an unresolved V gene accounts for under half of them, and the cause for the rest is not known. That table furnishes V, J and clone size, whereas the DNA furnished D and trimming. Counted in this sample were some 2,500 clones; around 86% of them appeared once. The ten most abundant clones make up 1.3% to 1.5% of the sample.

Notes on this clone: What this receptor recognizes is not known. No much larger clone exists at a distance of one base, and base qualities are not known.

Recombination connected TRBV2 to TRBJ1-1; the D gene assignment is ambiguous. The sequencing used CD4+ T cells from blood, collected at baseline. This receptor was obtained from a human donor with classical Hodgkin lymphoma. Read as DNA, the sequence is TGTGCCAGCAGTGGCCCAGGCCGGGGAACTGAAGCTTTCTTT. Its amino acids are CASSGPGRGTEAFF.